This passage covers 6 T cell receptor beta chains from one sample sequenced in a study of blood T cell repertoires in COVID-19 (TCRdb year 2020). The library was made by the immunoSEQ multiplex PCR assay. This is the immuneACCESS table as TCRdb keeps it, with only in-frame sequences that have V and J called. A part of the clones is gone; compared with another copy, unresolved V genes explain less than half, and the rest is unexplained. The sample has roughly 98,000 clones on record, approximately 86% of them singletons. The leading ten clones occupy approximately 12% of the sample. Material: peripheral blood. The receptors stem from a woman in her 70s with active or convalescent COVID-19.

The chain links TRBV4-3 to TRBJ2-5, with TRBD2 matching over 8 bases. Germline-derived CDR1 and CDR2 are LGHNA and YSLEER. The ends lost 0 bases at V and 0 bases at J; junction bases unmatched: 12. The CDR3 is 19 residues long. The CDR3 protein is CASSQDEEAGEKYQETQYF. In nucleotides, the CDR3 is TGCGCCAGCAGCCAAGATGAGGAAGCGGGGGAGAAGTACCAAGAGACCCAGTACTTC.

The chain employs TRBV6-7 and TRBJ2-7; 10 bases fit TRBD2. TRBV6-7 counts as an open reading frame of uncertain function. This CDR3 has 17 amino acids. V was clipped by 2 bases and J by 4 bases; unmatched bases: 11. The CDR3 nucleotides read TGTGCCAGCAGTTACAGGATAAGGACTAGCGGAACTTACGAGCAGTACTTC. This encodes CASSYRIRTSGTYEQYF.

The chain carries TRBV21-1 and TRBJ2-3; the table's D call TRBD2 went unverified against the DNA. TRBV21-1 is reported as a pseudogene. The CDR3 totals 9 residues. CDR3 region: CAREDTQYF. As DNA, the CDR3 is TGTGCCAGGGAGGATACGCAGTATTTT.

The chain is built from TRBV7-2 and TRBJ1-2; 7 bases agree with TRBD1. Looked up from germline, CDR1 is SGHTA and CDR2 is FQGNSA. V was clipped by 0 bases and J by 1 base; unmatched bases: 2. The CDR3 extends over 15 amino acids. DNA for the CDR3: TGTGCCAGCAGCTTAGCTGGGGACAGTAACTATGGCTACACCTTC. Amino acid sequence: CASSLAGDSNYGYTF.

The rearrangement joins TRBV7-9 to TRBJ2-3; no definite D call. Germline CDR1 SEHNR, CDR2 FQNEAQ (reference sequence). The CDR3 runs 14 residues. Trimming cost V 4 bases and J 6 bases, with 14 bases left between them. The CDR3 DNA reads TGTGCCAGCAGCTCCTTGAAAGGCAGGGATACGCAGTATTTT. The encoded protein is CASSSLKGRDTQYF.

This clone was seen a handful of times. The chain employs TRBV7-8 and TRBJ2-7; 8 bases align to TRBD1. This CDR3 is built from 13 residues. Germline CDR1 SGHVS, CDR2 FQNEAQ. Losses at the gene ends were 5 bases for V and 2 bases for J; bases not matched to a gene: 2. In DNA form, the CDR3 reads TGTGCCAGCAGCCTGGACAGGGCCTACGAGCAGTACTTC. It translates to CASSLDRAYEQYF.